The 3 T cell receptor beta chains in this list originate from one sample, sequenced in a study of cytomegalovirus exposure and HLA in healthy donors. The PCR made use of 60 Vbeta and 13 Jbeta primers. Libraries were prepared by immunoSEQ multiplex PCR; TCRdb keeps only in-frame clonotypes and omits some of them. The data contain roughly 58,000 clones, 83% of them singletons. The sample comprised PBMCs. Receptors were obtained from a human donor in good health.

V gene TRBV25-1 combines with J gene TRBJ2-1, with 15 bases fitting TRBD2. J lost 9 bases, V lost 2 bases, and 2 bases had no gene match. Germline lookup yields CDR1 MGHDK and CDR2 SYGVNS. The CDR3 spans 15 residues. The CDR3 here is CASSEGTSGRTEQFF. DNA of the CDR3: TGTGCCAGCAGTGAAGGGACTAGCGGGAGGACTGAGCAGTTCTTC.

The chain recombines TRBV15 with TRBJ2-1; unclear D gene. This CDR3 is 13 amino acids long. The germline CDR1 and CDR2 sequences are LNHNV and YYDKDF (reference sequence). V gave up 0 bases and J gave up 10 bases, with 10 bases separating them. In nucleotides, the CDR3 is TGTGCCACCAGCAGAGAATTTGCGAACGAGCAGTTCTTC. This codes for CATSREFANEQFF. Full variable domain (missing parts from reference TRBV15 and TRBJ2-1): DAMVIQNPRYQVTQFGKPVTLSCSQTLNHNVMYWYQQKSSQAPKLLFHYYDKDFNNEADTPDNFQSRRPNTSFCFLDIRSPGLGDTAMYLCATSREFANEQFFGPGTRLTVL.

The chain carries TRBV10-2 and TRBJ2-3; 7 bases align to TRBD1. Germline CDR1 is WSHSY and CDR2 is SAAADI. The J segment lost 2 bases and the V segment lost 6 bases, leaving 5 bases of the junction unmatched. The CDR3 runs to 14 residues. CDR3 region: CASSWGQSTDTQYF. CDR3 sequence (DNA): TGCGCCAGCAGCTGGGGACAGTCCACAGATACGCAGTATTTT.